This T cell receptor beta chain was sequenced for a study of shared clonotypes between healthy human individuals. Overall study results and limits: Large depth notwithstanding, sorted-subset sequencing proved incomplete by rarefaction.

A note on this clone: What it recognizes is unknown. The same CDR3 arises from other DNA sequences in this sample as well.

Assay used: immunoSEQ multiplex PCR; TCRdb lists only in-frame clones, some missing. The table lists 1.6 million or so clones, around 98.5% of them singletons. The sample comprised naive CD4+ T cells sorted from blood. Sample subset: CD45RA+ positively selected. The clonotype was recovered from a man aged 30-40 years in good health.

The CDR3 spells CASSFGGPNYGYTF. The DNA for the CDR3 is TGTGCCAGCAGTTTCGGGGGGCCTAACTATGGCTACACCTTC. The J gene is TRBJ1-2, the V gene TRBV28, with TRBD1 as a possible D gene (6 bases). The CDR3 consists of 14 residues. Per germline, CDR1 MDHEN and CDR2 SYDVKM. Trimming left V 3 bases short and J 0 bases short, with 8 bases between.